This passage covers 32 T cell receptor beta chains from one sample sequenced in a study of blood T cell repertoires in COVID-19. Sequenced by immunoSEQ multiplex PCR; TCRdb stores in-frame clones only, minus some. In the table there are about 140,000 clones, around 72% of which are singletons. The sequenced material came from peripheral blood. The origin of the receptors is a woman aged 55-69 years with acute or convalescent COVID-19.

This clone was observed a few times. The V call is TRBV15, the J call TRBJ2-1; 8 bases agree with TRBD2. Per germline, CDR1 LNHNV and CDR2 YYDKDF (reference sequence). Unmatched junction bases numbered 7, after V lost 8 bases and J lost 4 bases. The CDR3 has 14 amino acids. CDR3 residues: CATCDAGGYNEQFF. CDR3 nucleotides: TGTGCCACCTGCGACGCGGGAGGTTACAATGAGCAGTTCTTC.

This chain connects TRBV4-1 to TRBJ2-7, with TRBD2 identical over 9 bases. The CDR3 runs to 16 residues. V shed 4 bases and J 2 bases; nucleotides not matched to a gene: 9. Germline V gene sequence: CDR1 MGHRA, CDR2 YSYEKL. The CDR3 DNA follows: TGCGCCAGCAGCCCAACAAGCGGGAGGTCTACCTACGAGCAGTACTTC. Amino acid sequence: CASSPTSGRSTYEQYF.

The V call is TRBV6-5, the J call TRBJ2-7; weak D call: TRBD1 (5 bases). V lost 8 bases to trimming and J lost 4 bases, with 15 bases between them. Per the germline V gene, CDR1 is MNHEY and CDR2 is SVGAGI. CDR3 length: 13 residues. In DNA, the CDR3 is TGTGCCAGCGCCGGCACAGGTAGTTACGAGCAGTACTTC. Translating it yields CASAGTGSYEQYF.

CDR3 amino acids: CASSPSGTNYGYTF. In DNA form, the CDR3 reads TGTGCCAGCTCACCATCAGGGACTAACTATGGCTACACCTTC. The V call is TRBV18, the J call TRBJ1-2; tentative D call: TRBD1 (5 bases). This CDR3 is 14 amino acids long. Trimming took 2 bases from V and 0 from J, leaving 7 bases between them. Germline V CDR1 and CDR2: KGHSH, LQKENI.

In nucleotides, the CDR3 is TGCGCCAGCAGCTTAGGGGGTTGGGACACTGAAGCTTTCTTT. Amino acids: CASSLGGWDTEAFF. The rearrangement links TRBV5-1 to TRBJ1-1, with D tentatively TRBD1 (6 bases). Trimming shortened V by 2 bases and J by 3 bases, and 11 bases separated the two germline ends. The CDR3 is 14 residues long. The germline V gene has CDR1 SGHRS and CDR2 YFSETQ.

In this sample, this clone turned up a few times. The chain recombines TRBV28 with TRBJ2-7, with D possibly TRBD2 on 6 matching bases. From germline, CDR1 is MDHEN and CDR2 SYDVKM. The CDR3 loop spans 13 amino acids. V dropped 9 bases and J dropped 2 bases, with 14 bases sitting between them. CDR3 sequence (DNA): TGTGCCAGTACGGCGGGGATCCCCTACGAGCAGTACTTC. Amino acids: CASTAGIPYEQYF.

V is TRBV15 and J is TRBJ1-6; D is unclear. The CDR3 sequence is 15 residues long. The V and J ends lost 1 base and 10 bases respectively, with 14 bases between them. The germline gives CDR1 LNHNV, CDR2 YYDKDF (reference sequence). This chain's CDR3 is CATSRGGTDGSPLHF. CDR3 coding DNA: TGTGCCACCAGCAGAGGCGGAACTGATGGATCACCCCTCCACTTT.

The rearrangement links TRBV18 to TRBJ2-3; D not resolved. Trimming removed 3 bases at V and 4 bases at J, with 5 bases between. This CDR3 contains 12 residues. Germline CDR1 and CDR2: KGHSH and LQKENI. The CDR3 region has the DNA TGTGCCAGCTCACCGGGCTCAGATACGCAGTATTTT. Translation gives CASSPGSDTQYF.

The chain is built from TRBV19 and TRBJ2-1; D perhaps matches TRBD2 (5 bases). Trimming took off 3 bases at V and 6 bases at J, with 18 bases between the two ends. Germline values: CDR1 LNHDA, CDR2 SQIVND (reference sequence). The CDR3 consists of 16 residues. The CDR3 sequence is CASSMSPSWFGNEQFF. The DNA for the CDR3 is TGTGCCAGTAGTATGTCTCCTAGCTGGTTCGGCAATGAGCAGTTCTTC.

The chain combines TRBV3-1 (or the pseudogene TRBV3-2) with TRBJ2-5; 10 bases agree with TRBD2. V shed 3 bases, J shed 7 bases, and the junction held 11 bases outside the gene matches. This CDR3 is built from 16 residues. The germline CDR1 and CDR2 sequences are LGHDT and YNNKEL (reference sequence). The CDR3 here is CASSHTRAGGPGTQYF. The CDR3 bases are TGTGCCAGCAGCCACACCCGAGCGGGAGGGCCGGGGACCCAGTACTTC.

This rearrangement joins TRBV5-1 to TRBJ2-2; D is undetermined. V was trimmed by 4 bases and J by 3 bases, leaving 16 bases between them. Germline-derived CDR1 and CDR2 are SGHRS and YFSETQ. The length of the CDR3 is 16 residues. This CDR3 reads CASSISPVGYTGELFF. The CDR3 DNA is TGCGCCAGCAGCATTAGTCCAGTCGGGTACACCGGGGAGCTGTTTTTT.

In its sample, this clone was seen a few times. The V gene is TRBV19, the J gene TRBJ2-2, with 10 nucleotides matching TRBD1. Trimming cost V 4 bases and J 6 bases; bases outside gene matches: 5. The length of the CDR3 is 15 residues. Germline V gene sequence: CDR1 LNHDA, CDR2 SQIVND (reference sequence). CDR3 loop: CASSRTGGQPGELFF. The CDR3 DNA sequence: TGTGCCAGTAGTAGGACAGGGGGGCAACCCGGGGAGCTGTTTTTT. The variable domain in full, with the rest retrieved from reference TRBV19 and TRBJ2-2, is DGGITQSPKYLFRKEGQNVTLSCEQNLNHDAMYWYRQDPGQGLRLIYYSQIVNDFQKGDIAEGYSVSREKKESFPLTVTSAQKNPTAFYLCASSRTGGQPGELFFGEGSRLTVL.

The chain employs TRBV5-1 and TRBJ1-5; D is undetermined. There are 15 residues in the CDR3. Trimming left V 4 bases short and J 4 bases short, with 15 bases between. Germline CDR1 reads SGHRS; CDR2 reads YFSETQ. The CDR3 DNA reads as TGCGCCAGCAGCCCGGAGCCCCATAAAAATCAGCCCCAGCATTTT. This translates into CASSPEPHKNQPQHF.

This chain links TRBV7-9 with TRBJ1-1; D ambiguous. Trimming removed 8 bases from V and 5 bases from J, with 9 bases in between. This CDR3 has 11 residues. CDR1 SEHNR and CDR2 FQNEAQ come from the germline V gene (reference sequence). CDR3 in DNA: TGTGCCAGCCAGACGGGGACTGAAGCTTTCTTT. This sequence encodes CASQTGTEAFF.

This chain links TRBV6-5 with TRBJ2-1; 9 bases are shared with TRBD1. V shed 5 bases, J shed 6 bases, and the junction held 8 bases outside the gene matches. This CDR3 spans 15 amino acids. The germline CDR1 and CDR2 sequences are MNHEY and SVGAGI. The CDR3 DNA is TGTGCCAGCAGTCGGACAGGGGATCGGGGCAATGAGCAGTTCTTC. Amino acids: CASSRTGDRGNEQFF.

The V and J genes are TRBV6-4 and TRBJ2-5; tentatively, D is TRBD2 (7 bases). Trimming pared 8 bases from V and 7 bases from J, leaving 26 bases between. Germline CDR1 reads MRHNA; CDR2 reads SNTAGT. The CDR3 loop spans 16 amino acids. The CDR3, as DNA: TGTGCCAGCCCCCGCCGGGACAATCGTCCGGGAGGGACCCAGTACTTC. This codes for CASPRRDNRPGGTQYF.

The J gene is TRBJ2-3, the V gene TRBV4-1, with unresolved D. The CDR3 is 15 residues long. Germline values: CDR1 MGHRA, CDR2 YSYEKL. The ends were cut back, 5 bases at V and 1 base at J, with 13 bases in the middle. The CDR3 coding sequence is TGCGCCAGCAGCACAGACCGCCCCCGCACAGATACGCAGTATTTT. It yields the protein CASSTDRPRTDTQYF.

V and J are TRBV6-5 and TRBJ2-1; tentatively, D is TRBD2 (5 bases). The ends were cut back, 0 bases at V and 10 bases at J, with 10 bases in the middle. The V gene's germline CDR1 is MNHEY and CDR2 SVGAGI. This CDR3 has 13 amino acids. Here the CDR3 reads CASSYSLRLEQFF. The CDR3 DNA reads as TGTGCCAGCAGTTACTCGCTCAGACTAGAGCAGTTCTTC.

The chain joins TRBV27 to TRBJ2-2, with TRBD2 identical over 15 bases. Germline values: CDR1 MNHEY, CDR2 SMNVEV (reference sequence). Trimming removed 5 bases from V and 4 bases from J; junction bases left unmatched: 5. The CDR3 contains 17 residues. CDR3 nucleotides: TGTGCCAGCAGTACAGGGACTAGCGGGAGGCCCACCGGGGAGCTGTTTTTT. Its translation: CASSTGTSGRPTGELFF.

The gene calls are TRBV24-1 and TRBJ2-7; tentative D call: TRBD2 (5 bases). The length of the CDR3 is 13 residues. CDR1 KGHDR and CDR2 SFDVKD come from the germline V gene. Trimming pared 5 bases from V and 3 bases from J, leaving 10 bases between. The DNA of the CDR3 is TGTGCCACCAGTGCCCAAGGAGGCTACGAGCAGTACTTC. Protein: CATSAQGGYEQYF.

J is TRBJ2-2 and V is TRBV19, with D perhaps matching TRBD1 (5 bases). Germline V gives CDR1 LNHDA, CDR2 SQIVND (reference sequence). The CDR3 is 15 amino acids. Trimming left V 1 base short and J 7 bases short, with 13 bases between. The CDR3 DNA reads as TGTGCCAGTAGTATAGGTCCAGGGTATCACGGGGAGCTGTTTTTT. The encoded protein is CASSIGPGYHGELFF.

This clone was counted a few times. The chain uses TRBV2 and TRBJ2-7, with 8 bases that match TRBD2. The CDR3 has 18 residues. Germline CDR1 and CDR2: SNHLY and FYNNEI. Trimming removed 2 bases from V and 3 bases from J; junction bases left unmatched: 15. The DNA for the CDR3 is TGTGCCAGCAGTGAAAGGGGGGCGGGAGCGGGAGTAAACTACGAGCAGTACTTC. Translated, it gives CASSERGAGAGVNYEQYF.

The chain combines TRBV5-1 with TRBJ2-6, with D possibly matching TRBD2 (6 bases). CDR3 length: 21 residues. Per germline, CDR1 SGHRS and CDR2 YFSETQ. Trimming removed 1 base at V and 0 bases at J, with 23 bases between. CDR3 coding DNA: TGCGCCAGCAGCTTGTTAATGAAAAACAGGACTACGAGCTCTGGGGCCAACGTCCTGACTTTC. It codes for CASSLLMKNRTTSSGANVLTF.

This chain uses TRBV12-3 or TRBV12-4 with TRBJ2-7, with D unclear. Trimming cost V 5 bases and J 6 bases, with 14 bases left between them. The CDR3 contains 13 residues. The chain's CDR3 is CASSRNSLSEQYF. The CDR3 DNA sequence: TGTGCCAGCAGTCGTAACTCGCTTAGCGAGCAGTACTTC.

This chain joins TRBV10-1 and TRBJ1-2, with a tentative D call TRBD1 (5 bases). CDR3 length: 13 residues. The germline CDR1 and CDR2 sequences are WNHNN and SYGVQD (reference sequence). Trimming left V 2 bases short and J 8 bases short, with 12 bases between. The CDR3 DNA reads TGCGCCAGCAGTGAGCAGGGTAATGCCGGCTACACCTTC. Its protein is CASSEQGNAGYTF.

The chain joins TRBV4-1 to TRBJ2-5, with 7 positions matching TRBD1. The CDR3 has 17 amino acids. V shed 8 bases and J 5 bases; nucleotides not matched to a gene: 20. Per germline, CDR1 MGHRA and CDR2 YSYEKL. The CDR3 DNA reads TGCGCCAGCCACCCCCAAGGGGGACAGATAGGATCCGAGACCCAGTACTTC. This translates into CASHPQGGQIGSETQYF.

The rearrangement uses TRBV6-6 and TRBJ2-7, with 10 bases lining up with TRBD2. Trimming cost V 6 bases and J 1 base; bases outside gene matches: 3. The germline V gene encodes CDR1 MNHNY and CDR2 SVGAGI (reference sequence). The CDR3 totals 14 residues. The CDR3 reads CASRPTSGSYEQYF. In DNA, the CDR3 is TGTGCCAGCAGGCCGACTAGCGGGTCCTACGAGCAGTACTTC.

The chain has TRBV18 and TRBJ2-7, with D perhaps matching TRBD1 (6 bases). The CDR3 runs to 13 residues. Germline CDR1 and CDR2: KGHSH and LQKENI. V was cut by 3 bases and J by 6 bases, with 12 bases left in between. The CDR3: CASSPQGIREQYF. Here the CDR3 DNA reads TGTGCCAGCTCACCCCAGGGGATACGCGAGCAGTACTTC.

The CDR3 nucleotides read TGTGCCACCTCGGCAGGGTGGGACACTGAAGCTTTCTTT. This encodes CATSAGWDTEAFF. The chain joins TRBV6-5 to TRBJ1-1; TRBD1 might be the D (5 bases). CDR3 length: 13 residues. CDR1 is MNHEY and CDR2 is SVGAGI in the germline V gene. Between the trimmed V and J ends, which lost 10 bases and 3 bases, there was a span of 15 bases.

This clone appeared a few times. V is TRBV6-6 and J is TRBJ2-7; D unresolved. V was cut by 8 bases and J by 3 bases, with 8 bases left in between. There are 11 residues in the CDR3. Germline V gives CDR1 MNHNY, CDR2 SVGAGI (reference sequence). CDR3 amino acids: CASAENYEQYF. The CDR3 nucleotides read TGTGCCAGCGCAGAAAACTACGAGCAGTACTTC.

This chain's CDR3 is CASSISRFGAFF. CDR3 nucleotide sequence: TGTGCCAGTAGTATAAGCAGGTTTGGAGCTTTCTTT. The chain recombines TRBV19 with TRBJ1-1; D is undetermined. The germline V gene encodes CDR1 LNHDA and CDR2 SQIVND (reference sequence). V lost 2 bases, J lost 10 bases, and 11 bases lay in between. This CDR3 has 12 amino acids.

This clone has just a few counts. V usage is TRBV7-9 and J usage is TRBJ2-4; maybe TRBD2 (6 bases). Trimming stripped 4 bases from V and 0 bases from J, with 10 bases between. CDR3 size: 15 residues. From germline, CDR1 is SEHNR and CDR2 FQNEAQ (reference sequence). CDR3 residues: CASSSPGVAKNIQYF. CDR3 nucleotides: TGTGCCAGCAGCTCCCCGGGAGTAGCCAAAAACATTCAGTACTTC.